Below, one T cell receptor (beta chain) is given with its context. The V gene lost 6 bases and the J gene lost 3 bases, with 9 bases spanning the gap. Germline V gene data show CDR1 as MNHEY and CDR2 as SVGAGI. The CDR3 extends over 13 amino acids. Repertoires were generated with immunoSEQ multiplex PCR, while TCRdb's copy carries only in-frame clones and drops some. Here the sample spans 350,000 to 450,000 clones, about 89% being singletons. Seattle researchers signed up patients amid active infection and tracked them longitudinally. This record belongs to a study of blood T cell repertoires in COVID-19. Study information: Nucleic acid was either cDNA or gDNA, and it came from T cells, B-cell-depleted T cells, or PBMCs.

The chain employs TRBV6-5 and TRBJ1-5, with a possible D match to TRBD1 (6 bases). The clonotype originates from a middle-aged woman with COVID-19, enrolled during active disease. The sequenced sample was peripheral blood. CDR3 in DNA: TGTGCCAGCAGGAGGGACAACAATCAGCCCCAGCATTTT. Translating gives CASRRDNNQPQHF.